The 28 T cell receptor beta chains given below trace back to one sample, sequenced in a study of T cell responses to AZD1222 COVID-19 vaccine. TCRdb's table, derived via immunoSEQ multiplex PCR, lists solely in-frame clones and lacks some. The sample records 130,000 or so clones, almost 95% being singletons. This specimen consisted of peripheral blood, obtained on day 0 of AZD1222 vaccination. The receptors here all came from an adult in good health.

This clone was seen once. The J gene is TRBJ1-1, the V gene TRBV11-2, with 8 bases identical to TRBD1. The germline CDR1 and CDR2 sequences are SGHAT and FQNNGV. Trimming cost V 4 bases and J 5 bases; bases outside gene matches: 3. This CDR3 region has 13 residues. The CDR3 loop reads CASSWTGRTEAFF. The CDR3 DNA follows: TGTGCCAGCAGCTGGACAGGGAGGACTGAAGCTTTCTTT.

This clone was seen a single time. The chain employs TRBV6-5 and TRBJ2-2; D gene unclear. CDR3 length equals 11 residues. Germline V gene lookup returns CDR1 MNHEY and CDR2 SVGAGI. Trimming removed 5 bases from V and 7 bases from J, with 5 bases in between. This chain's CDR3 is CASSKSGELFF. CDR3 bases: TGTGCCAGCAGTAAGAGCGGGGAGCTGTTTTTT.

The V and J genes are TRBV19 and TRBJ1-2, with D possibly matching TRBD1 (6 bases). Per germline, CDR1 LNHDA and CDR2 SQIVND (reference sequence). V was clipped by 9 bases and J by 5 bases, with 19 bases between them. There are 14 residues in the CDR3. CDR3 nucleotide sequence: TGTGCCAGCTCCCAAGTCGGACAGCCTTATGGCTACACCTTC. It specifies CASSQVGQPYGYTF.

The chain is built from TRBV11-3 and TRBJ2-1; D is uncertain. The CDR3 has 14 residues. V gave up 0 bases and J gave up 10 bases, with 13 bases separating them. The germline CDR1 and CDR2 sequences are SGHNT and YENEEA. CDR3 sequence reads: CASSLEGGLREQFF. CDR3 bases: TGTGCCAGCAGCTTAGAAGGTGGTTTGAGGGAGCAGTTCTTC.

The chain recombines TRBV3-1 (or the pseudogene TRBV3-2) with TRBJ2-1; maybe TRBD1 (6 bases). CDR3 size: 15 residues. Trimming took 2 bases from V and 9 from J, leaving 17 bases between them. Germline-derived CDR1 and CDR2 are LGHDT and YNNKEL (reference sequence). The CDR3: CASSQTGTPYGEQFF. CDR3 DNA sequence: TGTGCCAGCAGCCAAACTGGGACACCCTATGGTGAGCAGTTCTTC.

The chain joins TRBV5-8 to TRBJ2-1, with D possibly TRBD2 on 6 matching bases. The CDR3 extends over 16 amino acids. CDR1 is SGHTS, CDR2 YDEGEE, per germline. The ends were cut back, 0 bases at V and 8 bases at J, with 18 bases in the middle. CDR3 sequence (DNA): TGTGCCAGCAGCTTGGCCGGGGCGGGGACCCTCCATGAGCAGTTCTTC. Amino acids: CASSLAGAGTLHEQFF.

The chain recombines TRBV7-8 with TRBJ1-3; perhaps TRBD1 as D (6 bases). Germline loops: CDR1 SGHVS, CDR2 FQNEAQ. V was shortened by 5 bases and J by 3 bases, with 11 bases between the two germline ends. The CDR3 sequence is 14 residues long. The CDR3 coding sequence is TGTGCCAGCAGCGAAAACAGGGTTGGAAACACCATATATTTT. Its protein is CASSENRVGNTIYF.

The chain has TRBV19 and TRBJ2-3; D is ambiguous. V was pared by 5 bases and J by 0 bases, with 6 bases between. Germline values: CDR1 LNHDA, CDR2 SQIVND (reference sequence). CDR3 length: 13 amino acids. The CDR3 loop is CASSPASTDTQYF. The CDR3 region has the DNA TGTGCCAGTAGTCCAGCTAGCACAGATACGCAGTATTTT.

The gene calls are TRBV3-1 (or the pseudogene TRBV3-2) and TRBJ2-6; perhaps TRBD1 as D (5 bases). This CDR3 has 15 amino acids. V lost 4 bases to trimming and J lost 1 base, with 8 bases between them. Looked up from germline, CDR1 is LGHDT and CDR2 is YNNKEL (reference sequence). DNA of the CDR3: TGTGCCAGCAGCCCCAGGGTATCTGGGGCCAACGTCCTGACTTTC. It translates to CASSPRVSGANVLTF.

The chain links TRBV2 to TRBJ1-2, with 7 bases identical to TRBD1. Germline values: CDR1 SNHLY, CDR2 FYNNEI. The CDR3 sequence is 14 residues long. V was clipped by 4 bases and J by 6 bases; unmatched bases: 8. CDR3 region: CASSVRGQLHGYTF. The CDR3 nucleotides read TGTGCCAGCAGTGTTCGGGGACAGCTACATGGCTACACCTTC.

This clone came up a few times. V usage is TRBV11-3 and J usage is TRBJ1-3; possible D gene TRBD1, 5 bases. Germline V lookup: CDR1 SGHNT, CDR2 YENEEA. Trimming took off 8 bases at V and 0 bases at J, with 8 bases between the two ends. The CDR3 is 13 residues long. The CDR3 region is CASQTDSGNTIYF. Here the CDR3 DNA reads TGTGCCAGCCAGACAGACTCTGGAAACACCATATATTTT.

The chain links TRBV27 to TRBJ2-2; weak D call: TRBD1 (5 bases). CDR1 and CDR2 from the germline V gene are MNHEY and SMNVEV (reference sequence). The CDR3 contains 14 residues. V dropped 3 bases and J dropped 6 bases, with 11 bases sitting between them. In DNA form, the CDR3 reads TGTGCCAGCAGTTTTCAGGGTCTGGCCGGGGAGCTGTTTTTT. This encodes CASSFQGLAGELFF.

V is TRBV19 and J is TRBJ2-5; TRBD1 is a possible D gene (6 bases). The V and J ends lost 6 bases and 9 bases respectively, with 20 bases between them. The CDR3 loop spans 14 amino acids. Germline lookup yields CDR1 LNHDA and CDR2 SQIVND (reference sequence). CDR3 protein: CASSIDRNLRAQYF. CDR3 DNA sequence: TGTGCCAGTAGCATCGACAGGAACCTGAGGGCCCAGTACTTC.

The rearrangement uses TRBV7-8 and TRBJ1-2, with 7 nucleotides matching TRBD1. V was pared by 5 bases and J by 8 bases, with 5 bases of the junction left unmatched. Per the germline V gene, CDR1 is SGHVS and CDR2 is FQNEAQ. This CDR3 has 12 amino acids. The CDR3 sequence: CASSTTGKGYTF. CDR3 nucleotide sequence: TGTGCCAGCAGCACGACAGGGAAAGGCTACACCTTC.

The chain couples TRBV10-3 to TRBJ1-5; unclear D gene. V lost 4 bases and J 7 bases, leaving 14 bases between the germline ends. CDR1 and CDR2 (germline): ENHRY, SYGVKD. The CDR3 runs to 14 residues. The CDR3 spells CAISVERAPQPQHF. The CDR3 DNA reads TGTGCCATCAGTGTGGAAAGGGCCCCCCAGCCCCAGCATTTT.

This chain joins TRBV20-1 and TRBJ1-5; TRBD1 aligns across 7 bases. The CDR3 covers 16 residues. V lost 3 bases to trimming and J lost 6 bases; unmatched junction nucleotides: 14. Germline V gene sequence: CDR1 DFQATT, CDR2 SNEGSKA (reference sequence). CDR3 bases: TGCAGTGCTAGTTCCCCGGCCAGGGGGGTTAGTCAGCCCCAGCATTTT. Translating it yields CSASSPARGVSQPQHF.

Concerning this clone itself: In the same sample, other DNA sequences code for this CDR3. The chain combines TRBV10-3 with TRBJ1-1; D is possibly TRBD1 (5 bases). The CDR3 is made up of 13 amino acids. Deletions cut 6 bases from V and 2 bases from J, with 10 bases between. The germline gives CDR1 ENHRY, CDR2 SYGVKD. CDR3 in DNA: TGTGCCATCAGGACGGGGGGAAACACTGAAGCTTTCTTT. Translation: CAIRTGGNTEAFF.

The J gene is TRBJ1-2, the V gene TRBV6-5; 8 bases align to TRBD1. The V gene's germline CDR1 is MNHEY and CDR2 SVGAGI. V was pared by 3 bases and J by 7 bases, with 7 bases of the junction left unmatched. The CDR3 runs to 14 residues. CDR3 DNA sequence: TGTGCCAGCAGTTATAGACAGGGGCCAAGTGGCTACACCTTC. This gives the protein CASSYRQGPSGYTF.

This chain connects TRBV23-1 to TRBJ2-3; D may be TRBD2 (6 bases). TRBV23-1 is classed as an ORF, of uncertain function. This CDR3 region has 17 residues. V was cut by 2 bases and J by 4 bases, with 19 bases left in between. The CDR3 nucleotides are TGCGCCAGCAGTCAACCCTTCGCGGACGGGAGATCAGATACGCAGTATTTT. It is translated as CASSQPFADGRSDTQYF.

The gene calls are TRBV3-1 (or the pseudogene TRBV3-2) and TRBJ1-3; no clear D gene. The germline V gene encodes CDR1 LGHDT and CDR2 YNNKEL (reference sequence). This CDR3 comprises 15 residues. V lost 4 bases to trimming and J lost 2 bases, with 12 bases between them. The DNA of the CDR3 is TGTGCCAGCAGCCCTTGGACTGATACTGGAAACACCATATATTTT. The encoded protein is CASSPWTDTGNTIYF.

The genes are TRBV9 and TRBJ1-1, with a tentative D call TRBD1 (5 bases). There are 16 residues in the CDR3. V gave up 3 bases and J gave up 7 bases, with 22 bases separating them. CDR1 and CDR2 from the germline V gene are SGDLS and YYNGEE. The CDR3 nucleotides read TGTGCCAGCAGCGGTGAGACCCAGGGACGTAAGGGTGAAGCTTTCTTT. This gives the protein CASSGETQGRKGEAFF.

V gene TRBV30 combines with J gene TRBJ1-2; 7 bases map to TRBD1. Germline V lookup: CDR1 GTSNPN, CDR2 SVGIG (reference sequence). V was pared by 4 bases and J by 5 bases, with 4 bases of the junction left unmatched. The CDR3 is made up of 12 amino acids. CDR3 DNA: TGTGCCTGGACAGGGGGGTTTTATGGCTACACCTTC. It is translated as CAWTGGFYGYTF.

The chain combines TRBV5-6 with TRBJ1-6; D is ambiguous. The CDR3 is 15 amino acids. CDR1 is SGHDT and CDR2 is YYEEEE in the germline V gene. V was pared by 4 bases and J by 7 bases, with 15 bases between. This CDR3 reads CASSRGVTSNSPLHF. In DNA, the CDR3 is TGTGCCAGCAGCCGCGGGGTCACATCAAATTCACCCCTCCACTTT.

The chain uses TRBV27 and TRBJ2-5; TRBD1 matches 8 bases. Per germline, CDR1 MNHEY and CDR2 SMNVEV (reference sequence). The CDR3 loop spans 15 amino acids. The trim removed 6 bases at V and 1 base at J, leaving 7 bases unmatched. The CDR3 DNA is TGTGCCAGCAGCGATGGACAGGGCCCCCAAGAGACCCAGTACTTC. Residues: CASSDGQGPQETQYF.

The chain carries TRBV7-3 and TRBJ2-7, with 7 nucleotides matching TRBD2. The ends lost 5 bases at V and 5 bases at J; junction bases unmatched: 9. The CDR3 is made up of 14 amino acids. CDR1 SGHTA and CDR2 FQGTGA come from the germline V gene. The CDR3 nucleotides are TGTGCCAGCAGCGTTGGATTCGGGGGGAACGAGCAGTACTTC. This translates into CASSVGFGGNEQYF.

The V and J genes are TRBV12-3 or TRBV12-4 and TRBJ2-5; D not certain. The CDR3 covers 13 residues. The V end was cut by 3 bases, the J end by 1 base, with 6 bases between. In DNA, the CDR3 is TGTGCCAGCAGTTTCGTGATCCAAGAGACCCAGTACTTC. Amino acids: CASSFVIQETQYF.

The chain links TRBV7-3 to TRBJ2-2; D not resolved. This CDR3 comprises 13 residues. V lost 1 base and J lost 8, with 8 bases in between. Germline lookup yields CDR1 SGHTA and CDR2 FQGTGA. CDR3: CASSLNPLGELFF. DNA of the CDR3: TGTGCCAGCAGCTTAAACCCTTTGGGGGAGCTGTTTTTT.

The CDR3 sequence: CSASPPGQGNSNQPQHF. As DNA, the CDR3 is TGCAGTGCTAGTCCACCGGGACAGGGTAATAGCAATCAGCCCCAGCATTTT. V usage is TRBV20-1 and J usage is TRBJ1-5, with 9 nucleotides matching TRBD1. Germline CDR1 reads DFQATT; CDR2 reads SNEGSKA (reference sequence). The J segment lost 0 bases and the V segment lost 3 bases, leaving 9 bases of the junction unmatched. The length of the CDR3 is 17 residues.